The source of this T cell receptor beta chain is a study of regulatory T cells in long-lasting Graves disease. Study-level results: TCR diversity was lower in persistent than newly diagnosed Graves' disease. TRBV28, TRBJ1-2 and TRBJ2-5 were segments that persistent disease favored.

Specified time point: persistent/refractory GD, antithyroid drugs over 5 years with positive TRAb. Extracted PBMC RNA gave rise to the TCR library. This clonotype turned up a few times. Its antigen is unknown. Trimming took 5 bases from V and 2 from J, leaving 19 bases between them. CDR1 is SEHNR and CDR2 is FQNEAQ in the germline V gene (reference sequence). This CDR3 spans 16 amino acids. The authors built TCR beta libraries using iRepertoire HTBI primers and Arm-PCR of CDR3 regions. MiXCR was run by TCRdb on the multiplex PCR reads, yielding one entry per CDR3 protein. The repertoire consists of under 500,000 distinct CDR3 sequences, with around 21% occurring once and the leading ten covering 7.8%.

The specimen was peripheral blood mononuclear cells (PBMCs), collected when the disease was refractory, from a patient treated with antithyroid drugs. This clonotype originated in a female donor with Graves disease. The chain links TRBV7-9 to TRBJ2-7; D is unresolved. CDR3 DNA sequence: TGTGCCAGCAGCGGTTCCCTTTCGGAAGCGCCCTACGAGCAGTACTTC. As protein: CASSGSLSEAPYEQYF. The full variable domain, rest sourced from reference TRBV7-9 and TRBJ2-7, is DTGVSQNPRHKITKRGQNVTFRCDPISEHNRLYWYRQTLGQGPEFLTYFQNEAQLEKSRLLSDRFSAERPKGSFSTLEIQRTEQGDSAMYLCASSGSLSEAPYEQYFGPGTRLTVT.